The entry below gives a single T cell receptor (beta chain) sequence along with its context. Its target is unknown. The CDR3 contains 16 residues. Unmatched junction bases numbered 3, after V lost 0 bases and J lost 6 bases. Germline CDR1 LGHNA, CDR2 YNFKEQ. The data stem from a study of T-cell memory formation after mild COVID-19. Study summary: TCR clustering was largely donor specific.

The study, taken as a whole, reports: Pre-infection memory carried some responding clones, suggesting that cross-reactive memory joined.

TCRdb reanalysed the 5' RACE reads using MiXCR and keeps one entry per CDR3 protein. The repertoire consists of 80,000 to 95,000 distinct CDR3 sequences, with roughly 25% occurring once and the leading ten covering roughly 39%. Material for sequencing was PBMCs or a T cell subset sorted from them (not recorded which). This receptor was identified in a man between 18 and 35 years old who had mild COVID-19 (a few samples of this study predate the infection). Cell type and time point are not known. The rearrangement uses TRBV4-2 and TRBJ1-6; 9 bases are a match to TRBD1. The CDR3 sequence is CASSQDPGQGNSPLHF. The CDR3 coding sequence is TGTGCCAGCAGCCAAGATCCGGGACAGGGTAATTCACCCCTCCACTTT.